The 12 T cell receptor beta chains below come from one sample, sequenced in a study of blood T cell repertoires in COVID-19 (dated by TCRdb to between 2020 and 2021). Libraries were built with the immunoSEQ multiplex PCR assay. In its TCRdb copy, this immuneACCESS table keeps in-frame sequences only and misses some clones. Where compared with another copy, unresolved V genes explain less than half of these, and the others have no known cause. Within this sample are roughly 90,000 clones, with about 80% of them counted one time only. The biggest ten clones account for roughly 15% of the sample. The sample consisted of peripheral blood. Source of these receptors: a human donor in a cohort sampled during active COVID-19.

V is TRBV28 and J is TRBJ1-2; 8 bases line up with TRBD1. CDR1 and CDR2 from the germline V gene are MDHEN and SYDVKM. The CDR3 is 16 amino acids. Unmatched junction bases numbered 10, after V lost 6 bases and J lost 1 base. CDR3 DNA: TGTGCCAGCAGACTCCCCGGGACAGGCATTAACTATGGCTACACCTTC. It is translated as CASRLPGTGINYGYTF.

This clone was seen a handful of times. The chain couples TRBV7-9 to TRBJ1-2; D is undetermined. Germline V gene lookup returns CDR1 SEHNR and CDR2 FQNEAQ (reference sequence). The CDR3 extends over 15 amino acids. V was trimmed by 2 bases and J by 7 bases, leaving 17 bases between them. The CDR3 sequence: CASSLLLGTDGGYTF. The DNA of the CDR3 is TGTGCCAGCAGCTTATTGCTGGGCACTGACGGTGGCTACACCTTC.

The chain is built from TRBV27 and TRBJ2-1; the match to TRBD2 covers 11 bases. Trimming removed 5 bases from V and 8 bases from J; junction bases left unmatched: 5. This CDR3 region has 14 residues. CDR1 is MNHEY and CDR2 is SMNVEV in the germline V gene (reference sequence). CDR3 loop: CASSLVAGGHEQFF. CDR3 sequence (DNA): TGTGCCAGCAGTCTGGTAGCGGGAGGGCATGAGCAGTTCTTC.

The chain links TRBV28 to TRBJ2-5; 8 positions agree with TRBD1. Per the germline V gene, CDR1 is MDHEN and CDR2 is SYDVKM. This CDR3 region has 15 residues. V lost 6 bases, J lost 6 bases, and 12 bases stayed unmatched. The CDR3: CASSPTQGARKTQYF. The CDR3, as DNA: TGTGCCAGCAGCCCTACTCAGGGGGCCAGGAAGACCCAGTACTTC. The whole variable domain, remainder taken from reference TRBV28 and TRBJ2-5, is DVKVTQSSRYLVKRTGEKVFLECVQDMDHENMFWYRQDPGLGLRLIYFSYDVKMKEKGDIPEGYSVSREKKERFSLILESASTNQTSMYLCASSPTQGARKTQYFGPGTRLLVL.

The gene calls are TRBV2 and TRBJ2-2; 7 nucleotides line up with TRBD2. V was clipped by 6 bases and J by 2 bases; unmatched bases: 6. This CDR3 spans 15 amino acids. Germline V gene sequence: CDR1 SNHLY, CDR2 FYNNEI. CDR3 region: CASRISGINTGELFF. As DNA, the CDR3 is TGTGCCAGCAGAATAAGCGGGATAAACACCGGGGAGCTGTTTTTT.

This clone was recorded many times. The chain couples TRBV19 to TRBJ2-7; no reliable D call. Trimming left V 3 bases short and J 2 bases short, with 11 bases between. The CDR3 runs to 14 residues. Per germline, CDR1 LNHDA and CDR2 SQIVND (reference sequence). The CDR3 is CASSITVPAYEQYF. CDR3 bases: TGTGCCAGTAGTATCACTGTGCCGGCCTACGAGCAGTACTTC.

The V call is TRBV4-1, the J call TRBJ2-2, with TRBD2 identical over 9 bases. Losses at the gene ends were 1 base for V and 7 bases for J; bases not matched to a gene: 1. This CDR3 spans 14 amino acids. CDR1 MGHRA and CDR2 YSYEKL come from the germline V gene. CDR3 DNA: TGCGCCAGCAGCCAAGGGACTAGCGTCGGGGAGCTGTTTTTT. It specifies CASSQGTSVGELFF.

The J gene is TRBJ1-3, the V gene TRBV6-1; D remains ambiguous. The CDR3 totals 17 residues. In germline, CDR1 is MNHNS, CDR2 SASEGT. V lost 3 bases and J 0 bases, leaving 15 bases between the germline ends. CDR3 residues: CASSDSGTPYSGNTIYF. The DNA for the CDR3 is TGTGCCAGCAGTGACAGCGGAACACCGTACTCTGGAAACACCATATATTTT.

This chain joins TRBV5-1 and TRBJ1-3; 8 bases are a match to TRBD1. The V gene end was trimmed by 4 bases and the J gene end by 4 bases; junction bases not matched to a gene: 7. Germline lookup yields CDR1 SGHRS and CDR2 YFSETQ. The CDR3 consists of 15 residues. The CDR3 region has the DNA TGCGCCAGCAGCCAGACAGGGGAAAAGGGAAACACCATATATTTT. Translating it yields CASSQTGEKGNTIYF.

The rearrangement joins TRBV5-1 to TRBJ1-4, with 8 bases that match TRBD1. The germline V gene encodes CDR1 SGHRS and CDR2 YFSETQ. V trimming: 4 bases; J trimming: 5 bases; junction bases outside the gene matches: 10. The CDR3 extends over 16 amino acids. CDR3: CASSPLPGQVNEKLFF. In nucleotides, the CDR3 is TGCGCCAGCAGCCCACTACCGGGACAGGTCAATGAAAAACTGTTTTTT.

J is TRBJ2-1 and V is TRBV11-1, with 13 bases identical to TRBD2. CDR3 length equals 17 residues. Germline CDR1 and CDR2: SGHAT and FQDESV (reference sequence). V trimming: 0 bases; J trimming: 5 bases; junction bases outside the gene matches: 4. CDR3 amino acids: CASSLAVGLAGNNEQFF. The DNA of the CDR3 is TGTGCCAGCAGCTTAGCGGTGGGACTAGCGGGAAACAATGAGCAGTTCTTC.

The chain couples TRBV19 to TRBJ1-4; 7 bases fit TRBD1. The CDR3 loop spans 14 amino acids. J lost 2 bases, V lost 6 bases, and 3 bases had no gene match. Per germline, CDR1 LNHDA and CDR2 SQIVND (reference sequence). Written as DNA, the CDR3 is TGTGCCAGTAGAAGGGGGCGTACTAATGAAAAACTGTTTTTT. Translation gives CASRRGRTNEKLFF.